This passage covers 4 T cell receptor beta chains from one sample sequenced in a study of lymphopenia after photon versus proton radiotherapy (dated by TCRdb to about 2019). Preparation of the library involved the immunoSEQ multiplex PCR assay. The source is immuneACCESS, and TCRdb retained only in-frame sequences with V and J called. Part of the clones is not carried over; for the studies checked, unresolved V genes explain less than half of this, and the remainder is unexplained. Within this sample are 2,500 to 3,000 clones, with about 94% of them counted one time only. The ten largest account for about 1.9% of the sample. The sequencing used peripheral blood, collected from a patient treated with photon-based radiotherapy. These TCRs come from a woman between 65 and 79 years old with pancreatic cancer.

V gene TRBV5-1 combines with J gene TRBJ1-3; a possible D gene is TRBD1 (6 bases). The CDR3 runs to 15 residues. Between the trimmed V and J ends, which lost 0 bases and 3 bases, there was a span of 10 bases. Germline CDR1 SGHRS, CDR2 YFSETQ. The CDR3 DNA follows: TGCGCCAGCAGCTTGGTGGGACAAGGTGGAAACACCATATATTTT. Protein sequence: CASSLVGQGGNTIYF.

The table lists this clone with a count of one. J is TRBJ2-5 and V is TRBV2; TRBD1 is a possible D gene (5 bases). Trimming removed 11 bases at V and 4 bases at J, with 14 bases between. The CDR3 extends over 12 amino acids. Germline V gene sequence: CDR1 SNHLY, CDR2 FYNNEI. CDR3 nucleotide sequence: TGTGCCTCCTCTCAGGGTGGAGAGACCCAGTACTTC. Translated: CASSQGGETQYF.

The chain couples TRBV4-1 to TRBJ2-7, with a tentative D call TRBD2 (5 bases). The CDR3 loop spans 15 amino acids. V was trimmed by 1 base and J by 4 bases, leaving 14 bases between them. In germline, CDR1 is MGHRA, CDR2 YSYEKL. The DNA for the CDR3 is TGCGCCAGCAGCCAAGGAAAAGATCCGGGGTACGAGCAGTACTTC. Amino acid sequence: CASSQGKDPGYEQYF.

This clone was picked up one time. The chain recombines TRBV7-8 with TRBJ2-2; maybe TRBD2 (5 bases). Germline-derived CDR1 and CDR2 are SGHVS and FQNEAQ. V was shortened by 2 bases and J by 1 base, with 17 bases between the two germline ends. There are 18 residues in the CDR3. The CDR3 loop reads CASSLPPPQRMNTGELFF. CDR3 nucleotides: TGTGCCAGCAGCTTACCCCCGCCCCAGCGGATGAACACCGGGGAGCTGTTTTTT.